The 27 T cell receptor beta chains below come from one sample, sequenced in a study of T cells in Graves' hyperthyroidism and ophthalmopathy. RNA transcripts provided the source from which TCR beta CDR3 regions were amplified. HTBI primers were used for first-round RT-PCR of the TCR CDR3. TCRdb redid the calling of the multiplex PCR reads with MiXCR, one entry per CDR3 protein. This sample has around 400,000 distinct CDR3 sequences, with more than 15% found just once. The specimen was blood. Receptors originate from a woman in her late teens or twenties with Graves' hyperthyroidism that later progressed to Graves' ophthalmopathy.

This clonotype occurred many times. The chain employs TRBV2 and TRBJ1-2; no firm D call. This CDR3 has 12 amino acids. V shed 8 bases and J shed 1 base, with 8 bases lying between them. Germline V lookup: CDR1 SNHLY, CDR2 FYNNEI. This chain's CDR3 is CASQRVNYGYTF. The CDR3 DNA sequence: TGTGCCAGCCAGAGGGTTAACTATGGCTACACCTTC.

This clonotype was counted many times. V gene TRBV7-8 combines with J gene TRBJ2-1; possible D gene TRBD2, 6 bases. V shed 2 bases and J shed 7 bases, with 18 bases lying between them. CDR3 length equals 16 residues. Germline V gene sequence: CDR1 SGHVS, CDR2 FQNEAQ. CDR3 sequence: CASSLSGTGVINEQFF. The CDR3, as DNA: TGTGCCAGCAGCTTAAGTGGTACGGGAGTGATAAATGAGCAGTTCTTC.

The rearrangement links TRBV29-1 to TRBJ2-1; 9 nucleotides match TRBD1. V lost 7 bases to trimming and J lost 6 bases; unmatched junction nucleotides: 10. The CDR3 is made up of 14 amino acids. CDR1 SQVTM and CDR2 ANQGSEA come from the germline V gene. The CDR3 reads CSAEQGAEFNEQFF. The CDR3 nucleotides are TGCAGCGCAGAACAGGGGGCAGAATTCAATGAGCAGTTCTTC.

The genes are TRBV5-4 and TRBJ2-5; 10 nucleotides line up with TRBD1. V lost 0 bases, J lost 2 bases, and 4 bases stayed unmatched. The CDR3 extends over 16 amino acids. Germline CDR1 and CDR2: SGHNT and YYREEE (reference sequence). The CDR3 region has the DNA TGTGCCAGCAGCTTGGGGTCGGGACAGGGGCAAGAGACCCAGTACTTC. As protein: CASSLGSGQGQETQYF.

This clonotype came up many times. The CDR3 nucleotides are TGTGCCAGCAGTTTAGATAGCGGAGAATACAATGAGCAGTTCTTC. Residues: CASSLDSGEYNEQFF. The chain is built from TRBV12-3 or TRBV12-4 and TRBJ2-1, with D tentatively TRBD2 (6 bases). The CDR3 loop spans 15 amino acids. The V gene lost 1 base and the J gene lost 4 bases, with 11 bases spanning the gap.

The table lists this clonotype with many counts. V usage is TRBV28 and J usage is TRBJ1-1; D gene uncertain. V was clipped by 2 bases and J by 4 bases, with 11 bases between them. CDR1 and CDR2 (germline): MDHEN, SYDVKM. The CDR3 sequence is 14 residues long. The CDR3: CASSLRSLSTEAFF. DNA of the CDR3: TGTGCCAGCAGTTTAAGATCCCTGAGCACTGAAGCTTTCTTT.

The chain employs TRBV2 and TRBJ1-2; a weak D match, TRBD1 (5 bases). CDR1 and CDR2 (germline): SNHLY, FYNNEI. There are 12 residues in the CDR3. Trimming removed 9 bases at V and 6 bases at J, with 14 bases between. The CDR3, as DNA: TGTGCCAGGGCTGGGGCAGATAATGGCTACACCTTC. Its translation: CARAGADNGYTF. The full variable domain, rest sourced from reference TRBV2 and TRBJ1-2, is EPEVTQTPSHQVTQMGQEVILRCVPISNHLYFYWYRQILGQKVEFLVSFYNNEISEKSEIFDDQFSVERPDGSNFTLKIRSTKLEDSAMYFCARAGADNGYTFGSGTRLTVV.

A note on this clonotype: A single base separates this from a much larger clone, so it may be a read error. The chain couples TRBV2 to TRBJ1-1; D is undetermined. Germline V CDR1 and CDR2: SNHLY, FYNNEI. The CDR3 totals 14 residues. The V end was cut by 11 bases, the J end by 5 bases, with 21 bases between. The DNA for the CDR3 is TGTGCCGCCAGCAGAGATCTGGGAGGAACTGAAGCTTTCTTT. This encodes CAASRDLGGTEAFF.

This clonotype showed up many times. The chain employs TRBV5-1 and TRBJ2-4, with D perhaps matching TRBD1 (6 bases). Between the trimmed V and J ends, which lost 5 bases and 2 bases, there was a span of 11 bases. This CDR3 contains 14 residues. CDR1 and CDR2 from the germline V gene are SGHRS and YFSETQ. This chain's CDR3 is CASRWGTSKNIQYF. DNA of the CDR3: TGCGCCAGCAGGTGGGGGACATCCAAAAACATTCAGTACTTC.

The CDR3 spells CASSPWGGSHNEQFF. CDR3 sequence (DNA): TGTGCCAGCAGTCCATGGGGCGGGAGCCACAATGAGCAGTTCTTC. This chain joins TRBV27 and TRBJ2-1, with TRBD2 matching over 7 bases. CDR3 length: 15 amino acids. Trimming removed 5 bases from V and 5 bases from J; junction bases left unmatched: 9. CDR1 and CDR2 (germline): MNHEY, SMNVEV (reference sequence).

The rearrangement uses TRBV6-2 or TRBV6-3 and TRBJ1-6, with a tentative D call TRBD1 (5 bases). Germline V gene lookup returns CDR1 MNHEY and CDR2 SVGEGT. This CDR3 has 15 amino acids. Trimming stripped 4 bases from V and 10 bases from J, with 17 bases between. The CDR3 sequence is CASSSDDSGGSPLHF. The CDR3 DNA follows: TGTGCCAGCAGTTCGGATGACAGTGGAGGATCACCCCTCCACTTT.

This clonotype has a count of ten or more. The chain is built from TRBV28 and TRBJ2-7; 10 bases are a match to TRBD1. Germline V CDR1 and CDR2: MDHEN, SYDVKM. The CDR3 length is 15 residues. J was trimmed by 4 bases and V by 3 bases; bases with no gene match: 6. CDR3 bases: TGTGCCAGCAGTTTCCCGGACAGGGGGGTTTACGAGCAGTACTTC. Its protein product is CASSFPDRGVYEQYF.

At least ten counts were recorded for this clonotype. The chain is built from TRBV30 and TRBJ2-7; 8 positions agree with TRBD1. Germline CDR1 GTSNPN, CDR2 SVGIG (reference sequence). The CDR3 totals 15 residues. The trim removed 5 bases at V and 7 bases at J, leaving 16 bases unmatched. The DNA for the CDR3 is TGTGCCTGGGATCCCGGACAGGGTAGTTCCAAGGAGCAGTACTTC. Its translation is CAWDPGQGSSKEQYF. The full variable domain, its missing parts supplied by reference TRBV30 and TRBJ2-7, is SQTIHQWPATLVQPVGSPLSLECTVEGTSNPNLYWYRQAAGRGLQLLFYSVGIGQISSEVPQNLSASRPQDRQFILSSKKLLLSDSGFYLCAWDPGQGSSKEQYFGPGTRLTVT.

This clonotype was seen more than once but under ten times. CDR3 sequence: CASKPGQGAYEQYF. The CDR3 DNA reads as TGTGCCAGCAAACCGGGACAGGGGGCCTACGAGCAGTACTTC. The chain joins TRBV6-7 to TRBJ2-7, with 11 bases matching TRBD1. TRBV6-7 is reported as an ORF; its role is uncertain. This CDR3 is built from 14 residues. J lost 2 bases, V lost 7 bases, and 4 bases had no gene match.

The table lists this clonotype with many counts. CDR3 residues: CASSEEGYGYTF. The CDR3 region has the DNA TGTGCCAGCAGTGAAGAGGGCTACGGCTACACCTTC. The chain recombines TRBV6-1 with TRBJ1-2; D not resolved. This CDR3 is 12 amino acids long. V lost 1 base to trimming and J lost 8 bases, with 8 bases between them. Germline CDR1 is MNHNS and CDR2 is SASEGT.

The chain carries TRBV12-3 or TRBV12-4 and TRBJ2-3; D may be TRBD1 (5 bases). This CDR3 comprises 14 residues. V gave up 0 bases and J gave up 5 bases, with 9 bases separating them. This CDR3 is CASSLALRGDTQYF. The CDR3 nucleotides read TGTGCCAGCAGTTTAGCGCTTAGGGGAGATACGCAGTATTTT.

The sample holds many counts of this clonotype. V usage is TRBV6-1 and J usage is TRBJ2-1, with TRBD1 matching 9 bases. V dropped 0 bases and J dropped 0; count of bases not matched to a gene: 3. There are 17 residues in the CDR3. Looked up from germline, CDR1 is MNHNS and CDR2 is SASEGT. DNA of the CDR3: TGTGCCAGCAGTGAAGCCGTGGGACAGGGCTCCTACAATGAGCAGTTCTTC. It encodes CASSEAVGQGSYNEQFF.

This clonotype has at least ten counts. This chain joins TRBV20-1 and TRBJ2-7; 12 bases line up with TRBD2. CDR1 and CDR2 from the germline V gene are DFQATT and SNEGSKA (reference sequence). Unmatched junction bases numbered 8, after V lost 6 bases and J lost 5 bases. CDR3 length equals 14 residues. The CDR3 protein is CSAGTSGRIHEQYF. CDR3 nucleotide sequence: TGCAGTGCGGGAACTAGCGGGAGGATCCACGAGCAGTACTTC.

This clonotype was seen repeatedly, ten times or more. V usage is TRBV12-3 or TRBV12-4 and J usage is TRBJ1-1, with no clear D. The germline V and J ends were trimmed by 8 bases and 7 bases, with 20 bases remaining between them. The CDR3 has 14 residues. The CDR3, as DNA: TGTGCCAGCGGTCGGACGGCGGGAGTCGGTGAAGCTTTCTTT. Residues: CASGRTAGVGEAFF.

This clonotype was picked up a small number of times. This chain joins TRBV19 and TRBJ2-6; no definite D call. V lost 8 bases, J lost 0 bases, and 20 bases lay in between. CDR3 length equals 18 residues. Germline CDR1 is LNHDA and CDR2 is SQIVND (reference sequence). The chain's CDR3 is CASPRWARRASGANVLTF. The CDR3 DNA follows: TGTGCCAGTCCACGGTGGGCCAGAAGGGCCTCTGGGGCCAACGTCCTGACTTTC. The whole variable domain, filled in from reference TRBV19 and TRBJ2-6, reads DGGITQSPKYLFRKEGQNVTLSCEQNLNHDAMYWYRQDPGQGLRLIYYSQIVNDFQKGDIAEGYSVSREKKESFPLTVTSAQKNPTAFYLCASPRWARRASGANVLTFGAGSRLTVL.

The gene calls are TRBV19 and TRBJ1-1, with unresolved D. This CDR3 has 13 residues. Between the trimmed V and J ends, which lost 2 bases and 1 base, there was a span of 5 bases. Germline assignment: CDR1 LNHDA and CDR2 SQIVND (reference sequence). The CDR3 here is CASSIYQNTEAFF. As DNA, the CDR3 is TGTGCCAGTAGTATATATCAGAACACTGAAGCTTTCTTT.

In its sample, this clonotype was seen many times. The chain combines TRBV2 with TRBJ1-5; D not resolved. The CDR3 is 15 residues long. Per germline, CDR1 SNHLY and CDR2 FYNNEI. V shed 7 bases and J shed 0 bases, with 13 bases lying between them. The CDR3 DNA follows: TGTGCCAGCACTCTGACTGAAAATAGCAATCAGCCCCAGCATTTT. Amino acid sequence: CASTLTENSNQPQHF.

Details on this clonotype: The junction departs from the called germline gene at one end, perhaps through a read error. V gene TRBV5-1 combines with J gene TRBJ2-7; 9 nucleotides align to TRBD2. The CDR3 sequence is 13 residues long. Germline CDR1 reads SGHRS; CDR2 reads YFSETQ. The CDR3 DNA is TGCGCCAGCAGCGGTGGGGCTAGCGGGGACCTCCTGTTC. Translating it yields CASSGGASGDLLF.

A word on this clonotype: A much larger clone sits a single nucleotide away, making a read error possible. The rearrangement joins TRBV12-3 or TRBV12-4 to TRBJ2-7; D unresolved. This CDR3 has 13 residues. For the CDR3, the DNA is TGTGCCAACAGTTTATCCTATGTCTACGAGCAGTACTTC. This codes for CANSLSYVYEQYF.

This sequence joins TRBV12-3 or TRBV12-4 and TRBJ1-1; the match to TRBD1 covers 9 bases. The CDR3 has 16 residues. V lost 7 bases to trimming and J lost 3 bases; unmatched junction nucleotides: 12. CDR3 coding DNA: TGTGCCAGCACTCGGACAGGGGCCCTCCTTTACACTGAAGCTTTCTTT. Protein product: CASTRTGALLYTEAFF.

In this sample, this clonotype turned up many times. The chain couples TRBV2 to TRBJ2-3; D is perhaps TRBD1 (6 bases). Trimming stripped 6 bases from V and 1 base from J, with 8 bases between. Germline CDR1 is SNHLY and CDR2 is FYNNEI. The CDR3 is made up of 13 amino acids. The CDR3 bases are TGTGCCAGCAGAGCAGGGGGCACAGATACGCAGTATTTT. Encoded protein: CASRAGGTDTQYF.

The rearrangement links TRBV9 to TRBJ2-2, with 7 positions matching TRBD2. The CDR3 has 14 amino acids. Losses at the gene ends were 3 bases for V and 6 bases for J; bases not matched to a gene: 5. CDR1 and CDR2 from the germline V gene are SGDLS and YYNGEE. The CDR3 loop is CASSGAGVAGELFF. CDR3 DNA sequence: TGTGCCAGCAGCGGTGCGGGAGTGGCCGGGGAGCTGTTTTTT.